A single sample is the source of the 31 T cell receptor beta chains below, sequenced in a study of long-term antiretroviral therapy in people with HIV. Survey-level resolution applied to immunoSEQ assay v3.0. The table came from immunoSEQ multiplex PCR; TCRdb's copy has only in-frame clones and leaves some out. The sample lists 25,000 to 35,000 clones; over 80% were seen once. The sample consisted of unsorted PBMCs, taken 2.7 to 2.9 years after starting antiretroviral therapy. The source of these receptors is a man aged 25 to 40 with HIV.

The V gene is TRBV19, the J gene TRBJ2-1, with 10 bases fitting TRBD2. Germline V gene sequence: CDR1 LNHDA, CDR2 SQIVND (reference sequence). Unmatched junction bases numbered 5, after V lost 3 bases and J lost 0 bases. This CDR3 has 17 amino acids. The CDR3 loop is CASSIRAGGGSYNEQFF. The CDR3 DNA follows: TGTGCCAGTAGTATTCGAGCGGGAGGGGGCTCCTACAATGAGCAGTTCTTC.

The V and J genes are TRBV5-1 and TRBJ2-5; TRBD1 matches at 8 bases. Germline assignment: CDR1 SGHRS and CDR2 YFSETQ. The junction had 11 bases not matched to a gene; V was cut back by 5 bases and J by 5 bases. CDR3 length equals 15 residues. CDR3 sequence (DNA): TGCGCCAGCAGGGCCACGACAGGGGATAGGGAGACCCAGTACTTC. This codes for CASRATTGDRETQYF.

The rearrangement joins TRBV6-5 to TRBJ2-2, with D perhaps TRBD1 (5 bases). There are 12 residues in the CDR3. CDR1 is MNHEY and CDR2 is SVGAGI in the germline V gene. Trimming took 8 bases from V and 5 from J, leaving 9 bases between them. The CDR3 sequence is CASAAGTGELFF. The CDR3, as DNA: TGTGCCAGCGCCGCAGGGACCGGGGAGCTGTTTTTT.

This chain links TRBV25-1 with TRBJ1-5; 8 bases are shared with TRBD1. This CDR3 is 14 amino acids long. Germline lookup yields CDR1 MGHDK and CDR2 SYGVNS. Trimming took 9 bases from V and 6 from J; bases not matched to a gene: 10. The CDR3 nucleotides read TGTGCCAGACCGGGACAGGAGATTGGTCAGCCCCAGCATTTT. Its translation: CARPGQEIGQPQHF.

This chain connects TRBV5-4 to TRBJ2-3; D possibly corresponds to TRBD2 (7 bases). Germline values: CDR1 SGHNT, CDR2 YYREEE (reference sequence). V was cut by 3 bases and J by 3 bases, with 23 bases left in between. The CDR3 has 18 residues. The CDR3 DNA sequence: TGTGCCAGCAGCTGGGGGCTGGGGGGGGCAGGGGAAACAGATACGCAGTATTTT. Its translation is CASSWGLGGAGETDTQYF.

V and J are TRBV11-2 and TRBJ2-7, with TRBD2 matching 11 bases. The CDR3 is made up of 15 amino acids. Looked up from germline, CDR1 is SGHAT and CDR2 is FQNNGV. Unmatched junction bases numbered 10, after V lost 5 bases and J lost 7 bases. The CDR3 DNA follows: TGTGCCAGCAGCCCGGGGACTAGCGGAGGGCGAGAGCAGTACTTC. Translating it yields CASSPGTSGGREQYF. The full variable domain, its missing parts supplied by reference TRBV11-2 and TRBJ2-7, is EAGVAQSPRYKIIEKRQSVAFWCNPISGHATLYWYQQILGQGPKLLIQFQNNGVVDDSQLPKDRFSAERLKGVDSTLKIQPAKLEDSAVYLCASSPGTSGGREQYFGPGTRLTVT.

The genes are TRBV28 and TRBJ2-5; the match to TRBD1 covers 7 bases. After removal of 2 bases from V and 1 base from J, the junction contained 4 bases not matched to a gene. Germline assignment: CDR1 MDHEN and CDR2 SYDVKM. The length of the CDR3 is 15 residues. CDR3 coding DNA: TGTGCCAGCAGTTTAGGCCAGGGGGTCCAAGAGACCCAGTACTTC. It specifies CASSLGQGVQETQYF.

The gene calls are TRBV5-1 and TRBJ2-7; TRBD2 matches at 9 bases. V trimming: 1 base; J trimming: 0 bases; junction bases outside the gene matches: 2. From germline, CDR1 is SGHRS and CDR2 YFSETQ. The CDR3 extends over 15 amino acids. For the CDR3, the DNA is TGCGCCAGCAGCTTGTCAGCGGGGGGCTCCTACGAGCAGTACTTC. It encodes CASSLSAGGSYEQYF.

This clone is a singleton in its sample. The chain has TRBV11-2 and TRBJ1-3; D is ambiguous. This CDR3 has 17 amino acids. Germline loops: CDR1 SGHAT, CDR2 FQNNGV. Trimming shortened V by 0 bases and J by 4 bases, and 16 bases separated the two germline ends. This CDR3 is CASSLEAGRRLGNTIYF. The CDR3 DNA reads TGTGCCAGCAGCTTAGAGGCCGGCAGGAGATTGGGAAACACCATATATTTT.

The gene calls are TRBV9 and TRBJ1-1; 7 bases match TRBD1. Germline V gives CDR1 SGDLS, CDR2 YYNGEE. V lost 4 bases to trimming and J lost 2 bases; unmatched junction nucleotides: 14. This CDR3 contains 17 residues. CDR3 nucleotides: TGTGCCAGCAGCCCCTCAAACCGACAGGGCCCTAACACTGAAGCTTTCTTT. Amino acids: CASSPSNRQGPNTEAFF.

V gene TRBV7-2 combines with J gene TRBJ2-3; 7 bases are a match to TRBD2. Trimming at V came to 5 bases and at J to 3 bases, leaving 8 bases not matched to a gene. The V gene's germline CDR1 is SGHTA and CDR2 FQGNSA. The CDR3 loop spans 15 amino acids. This CDR3 is CASSPERTRTDTQYF. CDR3 nucleotide sequence: TGTGCCAGCAGCCCGGAGCGGACTAGGACAGATACGCAGTATTTT.

The chain couples TRBV7-9 to TRBJ1-4, with D unresolved. The CDR3 sequence is 14 residues long. The germline V gene has CDR1 SEHNR and CDR2 FQNEAQ (reference sequence). The germline V and J ends were trimmed by 5 bases and 5 bases, with 12 bases remaining between them. This CDR3 reads CASSPPSRNEKLFF. In nucleotides, the CDR3 is TGTGCCAGCAGCCCCCCGTCCCGGAATGAAAAACTGTTTTTT.

V usage is TRBV7-6 and J usage is TRBJ1-6; TRBD1 agrees at 9 bases. Trimming removed 4 bases from V and 7 bases from J; junction bases left unmatched: 2. Germline CDR1 and CDR2: SGHVS and FNYEAQ. This CDR3 has 14 residues. The CDR3 loop reads CASSSTGGNSPLHF. CDR3 nucleotide sequence: TGTGCCAGCAGCTCCACAGGGGGCAATTCACCCCTCCACTTT. The whole variable domain, filled in from reference TRBV7-6 and TRBJ1-6, reads GAGVSQSPRYKVTKRGQDVALRCDPISGHVSLYWYRQALGQGPEFLTYFNYEAQQDKSGLPNDRFSAERPEGSISTLTIQRTEQRDSAMYRCASSSTGGNSPLHFGNGTRLTVT.

The chain uses TRBV30 and TRBJ1-2; D call uncertain. V was shortened by 3 bases and J by 8 bases, with 22 bases between the two germline ends. In germline, CDR1 is GTSNPN, CDR2 SVGIG (reference sequence). This CDR3 spans 15 amino acids. The CDR3 nucleotides are TGTGCCTGGAGCCTATTGGGCGGGTCCGCCGGAGGCTACACCTTC. Translated, it gives CAWSLLGGSAGGYTF.

V is TRBV19 and J is TRBJ2-7; no firm D call. The CDR3 consists of 14 residues. V lost 4 bases, J lost 4 bases, and 14 bases lay in between. Germline V gives CDR1 LNHDA, CDR2 SQIVND (reference sequence). CDR3 bases: TGTGCCAGTAGTACCGATAAGGAGCCTTACGAGCAGTACTTC. Translating gives CASSTDKEPYEQYF.

The J gene is TRBJ2-7, the V gene TRBV6-5, with a possible D match to TRBD1 (5 bases). The CDR3 has 14 residues. Trimming cost V 6 bases and J 2 bases, with 14 bases left between them. Germline V gene sequence: CDR1 MNHEY, CDR2 SVGAGI. DNA for the CDR3: TGTGCCAGCAGAATGACAGTTCTTACCTACGAGCAGTACTTC. Its protein is CASRMTVLTYEQYF.

The chain couples TRBV9 to TRBJ1-1; 7 nucleotides match TRBD1. Germline loops: CDR1 SGDLS, CDR2 YYNGEE. This CDR3 comprises 16 residues. The ends lost 2 bases at V and 11 bases at J; junction bases unmatched: 18. The CDR3 coding sequence is TGTGCCAGCAGCGTCCAAATACGACAGGGTCCGGCGGACGCTTTCTTT. Its translation is CASSVQIRQGPADAFF. The complete variable domain, with remaining parts taken from reference TRBV9 and TRBJ1-1, reads DSGVTQTPKHLITATGQRVTLRCSPRSGDLSVYWYQQSLDQGLQFLIQYYNGEERAKGNILERFSAQQFPDLHSELNLSSLELGDSALYFCASSVQIRQGPADAFFGQGTRLTVV.

This clone was picked up a small number of times. The chain uses TRBV29-1 and TRBJ1-6; D unresolved. This CDR3 region has 13 residues. From germline, CDR1 is SQVTM and CDR2 ANQGSEA. Trimming took off 4 bases at V and 7 bases at J, with 11 bases between the two ends. The CDR3 DNA is TGCAGCGTTGCATGGGAAGGGAATTCACCCCTCCACTTT. Encoded protein: CSVAWEGNSPLHF.

This clone has just one count. This rearrangement joins TRBV5-1 to TRBJ1-1; the D is unclear. V was trimmed by 1 base and J by 1 base, leaving 14 bases between them. CDR3 size: 16 residues. Germline V gene lookup returns CDR1 SGHRS and CDR2 YFSETQ. CDR3 protein: CASSLPPGPRNTEAFF. CDR3 nucleotide sequence: TGCGCCAGCAGCTTGCCACCAGGCCCGCGGAACACTGAAGCTTTCTTT.

The V call is TRBV29-1, the J call TRBJ2-1, with 9 nucleotides matching TRBD2. With V trimmed by 1 base and J by 7 bases, 5 bases remained unmatched. CDR3 length: 14 amino acids. CDR1 is SQVTM, CDR2 ANQGSEA, per germline. Written as DNA, the CDR3 is TGCAGCGTTGAAGTAGCGGGGGCGGCGAATGAGCAGTTCTTC. Translation: CSVEVAGAANEQFF.

The gene calls are TRBV30 and TRBJ2-5; a possible D gene is TRBD1 (6 bases). Trimming removed 3 bases at V and 5 bases at J, with 13 bases between. This CDR3 contains 13 residues. The V gene's germline CDR1 is GTSNPN and CDR2 SVGIG (reference sequence). In DNA form, the CDR3 reads TGTGCCTGGAGCCAACAGGGCTTTGAGACCCAGTACTTC. This sequence encodes CAWSQQGFETQYF.

The chain employs TRBV10-1 and TRBJ1-1; D possibly corresponds to TRBD1 (6 bases). The germline gives CDR1 WNHNN, CDR2 SYGVQD (reference sequence). The CDR3 sequence is 14 residues long. Trimming took off 3 bases at V and 4 bases at J, with 12 bases between the two ends. The CDR3 reads CASSDRQGSTEAFF. CDR3 nucleotides: TGCGCCAGCAGTGATAGGCAGGGGAGCACTGAAGCTTTCTTT.

The chain carries TRBV2 and TRBJ2-1, with 11 bases identical to TRBD2. Per the germline V gene, CDR1 is SNHLY and CDR2 is FYNNEI. The CDR3 sequence is 14 residues long. With V trimmed by 3 bases and J by 8 bases, 3 bases remained unmatched. The DNA of the CDR3 is TGTGCCAGCAGTGAGCTAGCGGGGGGCGATGAGCAGTTCTTC. Amino acid sequence: CASSELAGGDEQFF.

The rearrangement joins TRBV25-1 to TRBJ2-3; TRBD2 is a possible D gene (6 bases). CDR3 size: 14 residues. Germline V gene data show CDR1 as MGHDK and CDR2 as SYGVNS. V shed 6 bases and J shed 2 bases, with 12 bases lying between them. The CDR3 bases are TGTGCCAGCAGGACGGGGGTTGTCACAGATACGCAGTATTTT. Amino acids: CASRTGVVTDTQYF.

The chain recombines TRBV5-4 with TRBJ1-4; 11 nucleotides match TRBD1. The CDR3 has 14 residues. Trimming at V came to 4 bases and at J to 7 bases, leaving 3 bases not matched to a gene. Germline loops: CDR1 SGHNT, CDR2 YYREEE (reference sequence). CDR3 amino acids: CASSGGTGGEKLFF. The CDR3 nucleotides are TGTGCCAGCAGCGGCGGGACAGGGGGTGAAAAACTGTTTTTT. Together with reference TRBV5-4 and TRBJ1-4, the CDR3 gives the full variable domain: ETGVTQSPTHLIKTRGQQVTLRCSSQSGHNTVSWYQQALGQGPQFIFQYYREEENGRGNFPPRFSGLQFPNYSSELNVNALELDDSALYLCASSGGTGGEKLFFGSGTQLSVL.

The J gene is TRBJ2-5, the V gene TRBV4-3; D is unresolved. CDR3 length equals 14 residues. The V and J ends lost 1 base and 0 bases respectively, with 6 bases between them. Per germline, CDR1 LGHNA and CDR2 YSLEER. The CDR3 loop reads CASSQGGDQETQYF. DNA of the CDR3: TGCGCCAGCAGCCAAGGGGGTGACCAAGAGACCCAGTACTTC.

The chain combines TRBV19 with TRBJ2-7, with D perhaps matching TRBD1 (5 bases). Trimming left V 5 bases short and J 2 bases short, with 13 bases between. CDR1 LNHDA and CDR2 SQIVND come from the germline V gene (reference sequence). CDR3 length: 14 amino acids. The CDR3 coding sequence is TGTGCCAGTAGTCTCACAGGTCACACCTACGAGCAGTACTTC. It encodes CASSLTGHTYEQYF.

This sequence joins TRBV27 and TRBJ1-3; D uncertain. Per germline, CDR1 MNHEY and CDR2 SMNVEV (reference sequence). V was shortened by 0 bases and J by 0 bases, with 6 bases between the two germline ends. The CDR3 loop spans 15 amino acids. The CDR3 DNA reads as TGTGCCAGCAGTTTATCAGGAACCTCTGGAAACACCATATATTTT. Its translation: CASSLSGTSGNTIYF.

The gene calls are TRBV7-2 and TRBJ2-4, with D perhaps being TRBD1 or TRBD2 (5 bases each). CDR3 length: 13 amino acids. Germline-derived CDR1 and CDR2 are SGHTA and FQGNSA. The V gene lost 5 bases and the J gene lost 6 bases, with 11 bases spanning the gap. The CDR3 sequence: CASSVPGTNIQYF. The CDR3 nucleotides read TGTGCCAGCAGCGTACCCGGGACAAACATTCAGTACTTC.

The genes are TRBV6-5 and TRBJ2-5; TRBD1 aligns across 9 bases. The CDR3 consists of 15 residues. Per germline, CDR1 MNHEY and CDR2 SVGAGI. V lost 1 base and J lost 3; bases outside the gene matches: 3. The CDR3: CASSYLQGAKETQYF. The CDR3 bases are TGTGCCAGCAGTTACTTACAGGGGGCGAAAGAGACCCAGTACTTC.

The rearrangement joins TRBV29-1 to TRBJ2-1; a weak D match, TRBD1 (5 bases). The CDR3 runs to 11 residues. The V gene's germline CDR1 is SQVTM and CDR2 ANQGSEA. The ends were cut back, 8 bases at V and 5 bases at J, with 10 bases in the middle. CDR3 amino acids: CSWGLDNEQFF. DNA for the CDR3: TGCAGCTGGGGCCTCGACAATGAGCAGTTCTTC.